This T cell receptor beta chain emerged from a study of T cell repertoires in cytomegalovirus infection (dated by TCRdb to between 2018 and 2021). With respect to the entire study: Donor HLA type was relevant to the analysis, because carriage of CMV infection together with the matching HLA type was indicated by public TCR beta signatures. The investigation overall reported the following: Carriers of CMV infection plus the relevant HLA type were discriminated by the cumulative frequency of public TCR beta family members in the study cohort and in an independent 352-donor cohort. The ex vivo response was dominated by HLA-C-restricted CMV-specific TCR beta clonotypes, which also provided the single most frequent clonotype in two of eight donors.

V gives up 4 bases and J gives up 9 bases, and the segment between their germline ends measures 10 bases. From the cysteine through the phenylalanine, the CDR3 covers 12 amino acids. Solely the CDR3 DNA is kept, with 36 bases framed from the first base. The sequencing machine was an Illumina HiSeq 1500. Using fastp trimming at Q25 and MiXCR clonotype assembly, TCRdb reanalyzed the public sequencing data and kept in-frame beta chains. Rows merge per CDR3 protein into single entries with the most common DNA and genes. The sample table records some 150,000 distinct CDR3 sequences; 20% to 25% of these occur just once. The ten largest clones add up to approximately 11% of the sample. Many counts were recorded for this clonotype. Its recognized antigen is unknown. Base qualities are missing; no much larger clone stands one base away.

The chain is encoded by TRBV12-3 or TRBV12-4 joined to TRBJ2-1; the D gene is unclear. Material for sequencing was PBMCs. The sequence derives from a human donor in good health (CMV status not recorded). Some clones in this sample may be carry-over from other donors' samples. CDR3 sequence: CASSSRRSEQFF. Here is the DNA: TGTGCCAGCAGTTCCCGTCGTAGTGAGCAGTTCTTC.